The source of this T cell receptor beta chain is a study of blood T cells in healthy people across ages. Findings of the study overall: Unknown donor CMV status possibly confounded expanded clonotype changes. Leaving the PBMCs unsorted stopped any conclusive comparison of naive versus antigen-experienced cells.

This clonotype showed up just once. Its antigen is undetermined. Through a sample-barcoded 5' primer and a J-beta primer mix, a second PCR was run for roughly 7 to 12 cycles. From the 5' RACE reads, TCRdb called clonotypes with MiXCR, one entry per CDR3 protein. Among roughly 1.7 million distinct CDR3 sequences listed, approximately 32% were seen once. The V gene's germline CDR1 is DFQATT and CDR2 SNEGSKA (reference sequence). The ends lost 5 bases at V and 9 bases at J; junction bases unmatched: 7. The CDR3 is 12 residues long. Sequenced material: blood. The source is a woman in her twenties or thirties in good health. V and J are TRBV20-1 and TRBJ2-1; 7 nucleotides line up with TRBD2. CDR3 amino acids: CSALPGGGEQFF. CDR3 sequence (DNA): TGCAGTGCTTTACCGGGCGGGGGTGAGCAGTTCTTC.